The T cell receptor beta chain under discussion was sequenced for a study of beta chain features in type 1 diabetes. The overall study: Age, gender, cell numbers and subset yield matched between patients and controls. Findings and limits, study-wide: Shortening that was moderate but significant affected the TCRB CDR3s of Type 1 diabetes patients in all four CD4+ subsets. Naive, central memory and Treg TCRB repertoires seemed to resemble each other more closely in patients than they did in healthy donors.

Reverse transcribing all isolated RNA meant expressed TCRB transcripts were sequenced. Profiling relied on immunoSEQ multiplex PCR, and the TCRdb table lists in-frame clones only, not all of them. Of approximately 250,000 clones listed, 20% to 25% are singletons. In its sample, this clone was seen a few times. Its antigen is unidentified. J lost 3 bases, V lost 4 bases, and 4 bases had no gene match. The germline V gene encodes CDR1 SGHRS and CDR2 YFSETQ. This CDR3 spans 14 amino acids. The chain joins TRBV5-1 to TRBJ2-7; 10 bases align to TRBD2. Sequenced: naive CD4+ T cells from blood. This receptor was identified in a woman in her twenties or thirties with type 1 diabetes. The DNA for the CDR3 is TGCGCCAGCAGCCCGGGACTAGCGCGCTACGAGCAGTACTTC. It encodes CASSPGLARYEQYF.